This T cell receptor beta chain is drawn from a study of CD8+CD57+ T cells in acquired aplastic anemia. For the study at large: Healthy donors averaged approximately 9.9 million reads for CD4+ cells.

Genomic DNA, the template, was used for profiling of the TCR beta VDJ and CDR3. In TCRdb, the reads were re-called with MiXCR into one record per CDR3 protein. The table shows about 190,000 distinct CDR3 sequences, with 50% to 55% occurring only once. The germline CDR1 and CDR2 sequences are ENHRY and SYGVKD. V shed 5 bases and J shed 10 bases, with 17 bases lying between them. The CDR3 spans 13 residues. The sample was sorted CD4+, CD8+, or CD8+CD57+ T cells (not recorded which) from PBMCs. This clonotype was sampled from a human donor in good health, serving as a control. The V gene is TRBV10-3, the J gene TRBJ1-1; TRBD1 might be the D (5 bases). CDR3 nucleotides: TGTGCCATCAGTCCCTCGGAGGCCACAGGAGCTTTCTTT. Protein: CAISPSEATGAFF.